This T cell receptor beta chain was recovered during a study of shared clonotypes between healthy human individuals. TCRdb keeps only in-frame clones here, not all; method: immunoSEQ multiplex PCR. In the table there are more than 850,000 clones, around 78% of which are singletons. V was pared by 2 bases and J by 4 bases, with 7 bases of the junction left unmatched. Germline V gene lookup returns CDR1 SGHTA and CDR2 FQGTGA. CDR3 size: 16 residues. The chain joins TRBV7-3 to TRBJ2-3, with 9 bases matching TRBD2. The source material was memory CD4+ T cells from PBMCs. Subset noted: CD45RA-negative fraction. The source is a man younger than 35 in good health. Some clones in this sample may be carry-over from other donors' samples. The CDR3 DNA is TGTGCCAGCAGCTTATCGCCTAGCGGGAACGCAGATACGCAGTATTTT. The encoded protein is CASSLSPSGNADTQYF.